This record covers a single TCR beta chain. Its antigen is currently unknown. 13 Jbeta primers and 60 Vbeta primers were used for the PCR. Using immunoSEQ multiplex PCR, the repertoire was profiled, and TCRdb retains in-frame clones only, with some absent. The sample has about 130,000 clones; 60% to 85% are singletons. This record belongs to a study of cytomegalovirus exposure and HLA in healthy donors. Study-wide findings and caveats: Association of a missense DCLRE1C variant with TCR beta V- and J-gene trimming was reported in a later analysis. A cluster of highly shared sequence variants was likely a sequencing artifact.

Germline V gene data show CDR1 as MNHEY and CDR2 as SVGAGI. V shed 5 bases, J shed 4 bases, and the junction held 5 bases outside the gene matches. The CDR3 totals 14 residues. This sequence was found in a female donor in good health and CMV-seronegative. What was sequenced was PBMCs. The V and J genes are TRBV6-5 and TRBJ2-7, with TRBD2 identical over 10 bases. The CDR3 loop is CASSRGSGGYEQYF. CDR3 in DNA: TGTGCCAGCAGTCGGGGTAGCGGGGGGTACGAGCAGTACTTC.